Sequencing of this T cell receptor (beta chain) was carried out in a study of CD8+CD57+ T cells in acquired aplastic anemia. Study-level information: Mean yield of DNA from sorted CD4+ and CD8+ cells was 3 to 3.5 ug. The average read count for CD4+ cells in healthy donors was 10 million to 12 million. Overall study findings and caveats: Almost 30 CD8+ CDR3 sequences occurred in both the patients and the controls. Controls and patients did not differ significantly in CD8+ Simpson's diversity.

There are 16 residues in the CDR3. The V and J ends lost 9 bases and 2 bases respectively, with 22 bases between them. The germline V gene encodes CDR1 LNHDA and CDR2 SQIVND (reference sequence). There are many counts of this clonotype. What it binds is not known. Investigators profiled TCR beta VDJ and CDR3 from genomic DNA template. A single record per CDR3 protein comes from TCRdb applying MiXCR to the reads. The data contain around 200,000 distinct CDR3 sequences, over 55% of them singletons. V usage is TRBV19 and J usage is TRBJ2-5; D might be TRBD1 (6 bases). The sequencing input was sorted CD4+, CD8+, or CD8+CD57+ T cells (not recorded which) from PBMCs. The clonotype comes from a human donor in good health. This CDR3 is CASNFGLGQSQETQYF. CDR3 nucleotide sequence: TGTGCCAGCAATTTTGGACTTGGACAGTCTCAAGAGACCCAGTACTTC.